This T cell receptor (beta chain) was captured in a study of blood T cell repertoires in COVID-19. This CDR3 has 13 amino acids. Germline CDR1 reads LNHDA; CDR2 reads SQIVND (reference sequence). Trimming pared 5 bases from V and 3 bases from J, leaving 11 bases between. The method was immunoSEQ multiplex PCR; TCRdb's version includes in-frame clones alone and lacks a portion of them. In the table there are 200,000 to 300,000 clones, 84% of which are singletons. The specimen was peripheral blood. The chain joins TRBV19 to TRBJ2-7; the D is unclear. The receptor's source is a woman in her thirties or forties who had recovered from COVID-19. The CDR3 nucleotides are TGTGCCAGTAGTTGGGCCTCAAACTACGAGCAGTACTTC. This gives the protein CASSWASNYEQYF.